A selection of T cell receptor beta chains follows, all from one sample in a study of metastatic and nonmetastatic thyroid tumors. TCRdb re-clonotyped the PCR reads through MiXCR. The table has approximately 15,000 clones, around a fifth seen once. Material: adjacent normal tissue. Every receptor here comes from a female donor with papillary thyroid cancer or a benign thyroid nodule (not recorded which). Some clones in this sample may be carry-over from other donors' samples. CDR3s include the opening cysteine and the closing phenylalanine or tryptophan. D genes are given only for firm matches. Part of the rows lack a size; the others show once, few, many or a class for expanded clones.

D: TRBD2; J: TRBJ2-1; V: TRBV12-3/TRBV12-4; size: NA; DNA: TGTGCCAGCAGGGAAGCGGGAGGCCTTAGTTGGGAGCAGTTCTTC; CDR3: CASREAGGLSWEQFF
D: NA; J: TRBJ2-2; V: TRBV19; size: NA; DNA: TGTGCCAGTAGTATAGAAAATATAGCCGCCGGGGAGCTGTTTTTT; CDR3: CASSIENIAAGELFF
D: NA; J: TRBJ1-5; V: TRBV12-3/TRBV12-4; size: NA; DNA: TGTGCCAGCAGTTCTCGGGATCAGCCCCAGCATTTT; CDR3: CASSSRDQPQHF
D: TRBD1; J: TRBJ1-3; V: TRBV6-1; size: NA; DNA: TGTGCCAGCAGTGAAAGCCCCAGGGGGATAGGAAACACCATATATTTT; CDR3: CASSESPRGIGNTIYF
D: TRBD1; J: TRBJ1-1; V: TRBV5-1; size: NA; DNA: TGCGCCAGCAGCCAATTTATGGGGACAGGGGGCAAGGGGGTTGAAGCTTTCTTT; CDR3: CASSQFMGTGGKGVEAFF
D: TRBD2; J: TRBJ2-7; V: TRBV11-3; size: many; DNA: TGTGCCAGCAGCAGTGCCGGGACAGGTTTTCGTCTAGCGGGGGACGAGCAGTACTTC; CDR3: CASSSAGTGFRLAGDEQYF
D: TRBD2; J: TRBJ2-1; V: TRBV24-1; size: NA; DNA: TGTGCCACCAGTGGTGCGACTAGCGGGAAAGGGCCTGAGCAGTTCTTC; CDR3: CATSGATSGKGPEQFF
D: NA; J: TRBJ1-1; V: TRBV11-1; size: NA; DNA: TGTGCCAGCAGCTTAGCATGGGGGAGTGGAACTGAAGCTTTCTTT; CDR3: CASSLAWGSGTEAFF
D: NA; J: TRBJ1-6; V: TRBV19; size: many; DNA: TGTGCCAGTAGTATAAGGGTTGGGAATTCACCCCTCCACTTT; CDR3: CASSIRVGNSPLHF
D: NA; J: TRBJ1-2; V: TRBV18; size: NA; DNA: TGTGCCAGCTCACCACCAGCACAGGAAATACGCTACACCTTC; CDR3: CASSPPAQEIRYTF
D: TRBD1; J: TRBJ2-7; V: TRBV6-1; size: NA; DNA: TGTGCCAGCAGGAGGGGACAGGGGGCGCGGTACGAGCAGTACTTC; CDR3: CASRRGQGARYEQYF
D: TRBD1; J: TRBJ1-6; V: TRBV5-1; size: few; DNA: TGCGCCAGCAGCTTGGCGGGACAGGGGGCAACGGGATCACCCCTCCACTTT; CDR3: CASSLAGQGATGSPLHF
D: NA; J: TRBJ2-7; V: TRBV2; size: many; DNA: TGTGCCAGCAGTCGGGACCGGAGCTCCTACGAGCAGTACTTC; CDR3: CASSRDRSSYEQYF
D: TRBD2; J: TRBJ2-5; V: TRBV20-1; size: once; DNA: TGCAGTGCTAGACCTCCAGCGGGAGGCCTGGAGACCCAGTACTTC; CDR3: CSARPPAGGLETQYF
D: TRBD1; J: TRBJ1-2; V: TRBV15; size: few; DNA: TGTGCCACCAGCAGTCCGGGACAGAGGGGCTACACCTTC; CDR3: CATSSPGQRGYTF
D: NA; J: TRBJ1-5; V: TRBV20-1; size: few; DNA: TGCAGTGCTGGGACCAACGCCAATCAGCCCCAGCATTTT; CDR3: CSAGTNANQPQHF
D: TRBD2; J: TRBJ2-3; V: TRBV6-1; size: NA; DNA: TGTGCCAGCAGTGAACTAGCGGGCCTCGCTAGCACAGATACGCAGTATTTT; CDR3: CASSELAGLASTDTQYF
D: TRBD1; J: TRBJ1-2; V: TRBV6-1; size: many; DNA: TGTGCCAGCAGTGAAAACGGACAGGGGCGGTTGAGCGGCTACACCTTC; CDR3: CASSENGQGRLSGYTF
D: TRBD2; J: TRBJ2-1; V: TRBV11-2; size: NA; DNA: TGTGCCAGCAGCTCCGGATGGCTAGCGGGAGATGAGCAGTTCTTC; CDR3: CASSSGWLAGDEQFF
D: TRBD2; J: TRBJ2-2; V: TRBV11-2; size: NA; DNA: TGTGCCAGCAGCAATAGACTAGCGGGAGGACCCACCGGGGAGCTGTTTTTT; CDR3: CASSNRLAGGPTGELFF
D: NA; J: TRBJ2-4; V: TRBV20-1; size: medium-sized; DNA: TGCAGTGCTCGCGAAGGGGAATGGGACATTCAGTACTTC; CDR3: CSAREGEWDIQYF
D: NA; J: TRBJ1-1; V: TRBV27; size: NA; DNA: TGTGCCAGCAGGCCTCCGGGGGGGTTGAACACTGAAGCTTTCTTT; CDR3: CASRPPGGLNTEAFF
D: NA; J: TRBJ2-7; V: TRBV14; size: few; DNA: TGTGCCAGCAGCCAAGGCCCCGGGACCTCGTTCGGCGAGCAGTACTTC; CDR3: CASSQGPGTSFGEQYF
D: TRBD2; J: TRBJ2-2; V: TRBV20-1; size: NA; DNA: TGCAGTGCTAGAGACCTCCTTAGTGGGACTACGAACACCGGGGAGCTGTTTTTT; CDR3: CSARDLLSGTTNTGELFF
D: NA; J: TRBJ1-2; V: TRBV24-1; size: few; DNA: TGTGCCACCAGTGATGGGAGGGCCGGAGTCTATGGCTACACCTTC; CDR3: CATSDGRAGVYGYTF
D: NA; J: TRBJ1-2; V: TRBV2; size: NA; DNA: TGTGCCAGCAGTGCGGAGGGGAGGGGTGGAGGCTACACCTTC; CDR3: CASSAEGRGGGYTF
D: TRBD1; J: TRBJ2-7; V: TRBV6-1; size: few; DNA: TGTGCCAGCAGTGATGACAGGGGCGCCTACGAGCAGTACTTC; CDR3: CASSDDRGAYEQYF
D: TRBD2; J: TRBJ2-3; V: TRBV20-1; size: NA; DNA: TGCAGTGCTGCTGGGACTAGCGGGTTAAGAGAAGATACGCAGTATTTT; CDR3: CSAAGTSGLREDTQYF
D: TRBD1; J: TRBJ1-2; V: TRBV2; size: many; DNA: TGTGCCAGCAGCATGACAGGGCCCAACTATGGCTACACCTTC; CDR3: CASSMTGPNYGYTF
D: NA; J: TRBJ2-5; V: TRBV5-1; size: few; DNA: TGCGCCAGCAGGTCTCAGGGATCGTGGGAGACCCAGTACTTC; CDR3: CASRSQGSWETQYF
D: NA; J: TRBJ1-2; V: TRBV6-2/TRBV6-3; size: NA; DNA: TGTGCCAACAGTTCGTCTTATGGCTACACCTTC; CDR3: CANSSSYGYTF
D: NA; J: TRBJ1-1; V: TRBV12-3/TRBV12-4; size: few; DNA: TGTGCCAGCAGTTTTACAGGAGTCAGCACTGAAGCTTTCTTT; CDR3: CASSFTGVSTEAFF
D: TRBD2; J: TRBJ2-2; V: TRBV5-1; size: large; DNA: TGCGCCAGCGCCCCTACTAGCGGCACCGGGGAGCTGTTTTTT; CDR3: CASAPTSGTGELFF
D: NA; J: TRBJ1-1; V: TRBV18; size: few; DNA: TGTGCCAGCTCACCACAGGCGGGGGCTGAAGCTTTCTTT; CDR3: CASSPQAGAEAFF
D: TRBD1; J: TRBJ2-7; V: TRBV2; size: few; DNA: TGTGCCGGGACAGGGGGCACTTCCTACGAGCAGTACTTC; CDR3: CAGTGGTSYEQYF
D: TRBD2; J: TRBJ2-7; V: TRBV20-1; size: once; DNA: TGCAGTGCTAGTTTCGCGGGAGGCCACTACGAGCAGTACTTC; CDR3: CSASFAGGHYEQYF
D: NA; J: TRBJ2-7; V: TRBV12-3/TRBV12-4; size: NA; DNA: TGTGCCAGCAGTCCCGGCTCTCCAAGGGGCGAGCAGTACTTC; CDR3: CASSPGSPRGEQYF
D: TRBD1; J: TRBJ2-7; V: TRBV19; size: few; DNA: TGTGCCACCCGGGACAGGGGAGCCTACGAGCAGTACTTC; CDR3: CATRDRGAYEQYF
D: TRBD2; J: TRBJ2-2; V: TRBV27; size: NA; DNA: TGTGCCAGCAGTTGGAGATCGGGGGGCGGGGAGCTGTTTTTT; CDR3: CASSWRSGGGELFF
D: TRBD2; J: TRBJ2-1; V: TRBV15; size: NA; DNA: TGTGCCACCAGCAGAGATCGGCGGGAGGAGGAGTTCTTC; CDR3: CATSRDRREEEFF
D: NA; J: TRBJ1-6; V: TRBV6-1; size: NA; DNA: TGTGCCAGCAGAGCCTGGCGGGGTGGGAATTCACCCCTCCACTTT; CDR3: CASRAWRGGNSPLHF
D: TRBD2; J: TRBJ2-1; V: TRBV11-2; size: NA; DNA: TGTGCCAGCAGCCCGGGGCTAGCGGCATACAATGAGCAGTTCTTC; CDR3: CASSPGLAAYNEQFF
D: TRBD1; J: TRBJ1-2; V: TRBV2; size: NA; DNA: TGTGCCAGCAGTGAAGCGTCTAGACAGGGACAGGGCTACACCTTC; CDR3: CASSEASRQGQGYTF
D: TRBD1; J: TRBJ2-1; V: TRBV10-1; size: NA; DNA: TGCGCCAGCTCCCGGGACAGGTCCGGTGAGCAGTTCTTC; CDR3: CASSRDRSGEQFF
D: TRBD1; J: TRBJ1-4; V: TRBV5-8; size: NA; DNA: TGTGCCAGCAGCTTCCGAGGGACAGGGAATGAAAAACTGTTTTTT; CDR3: CASSFRGTGNEKLFF
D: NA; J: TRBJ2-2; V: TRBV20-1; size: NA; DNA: TGCAGTGCGATACTAGATTTTAGGGGGACCGGGGAGCTGTTTTTT; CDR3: CSAILDFRGTGELFF
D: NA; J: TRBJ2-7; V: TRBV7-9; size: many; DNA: TGTGCCAGCAGCTTAGGAGGTGGAGAGCAGTACTTC; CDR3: CASSLGGGEQYF
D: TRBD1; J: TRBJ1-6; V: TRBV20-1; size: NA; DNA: TGCAGTGCTAGAGGTCCGAAGACAGGGACAACTAATTCACCCCTCCACTTT; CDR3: CSARGPKTGTTNSPLHF
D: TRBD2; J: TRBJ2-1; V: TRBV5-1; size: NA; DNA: TGCGCCAGCAGCTTGCTAGCGGGGGGGTACAATGAGCAGTTCTTC; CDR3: CASSLLAGGYNEQFF
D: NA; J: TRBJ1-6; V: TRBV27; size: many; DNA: TGTGCCAGCAGTTTGCGCAGGGACCTAAGAACACCCCTCCACTTT; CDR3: CASSLRRDLRTPLHF
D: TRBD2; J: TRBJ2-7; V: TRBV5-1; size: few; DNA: TGCGCCAGCAGCGAGATATCGGGAGGAAACTACGAGCAGTACTTC; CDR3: CASSEISGGNYEQYF
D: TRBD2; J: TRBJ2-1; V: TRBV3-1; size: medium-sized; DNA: TGTGCCAGCAGCCCCTCCGGGGGGTCCTACAATGAGCAGTTCTTC; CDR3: CASSPSGGSYNEQFF
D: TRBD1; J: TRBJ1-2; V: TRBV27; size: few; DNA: TGTGCCAGCAGACGGGACAGTAACTATGGCTACACCTTC; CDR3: CASRRDSNYGYTF